This T cell receptor beta chain appears in the sequencing data of a study of blood T cell repertoires in COVID-19. The CDR3 is 13 amino acids. Germline V gene data show CDR1 as MNHEY and CDR2 as SVGAGI. V lost 6 bases and J lost 4; bases outside the gene matches: 3. Profiled with immunoSEQ multiplex PCR; TCRdb holds only in-frame clones, not every one. This sample yields 150,000 to 200,000 clones, of which approximately 82% are seen a single time; approximately 16% belongs to the top ten. Participants had their cohort set by participant-reported clinical history. The sequenced sample consisted of PBMCs or T cells enriched from blood (not recorded which). The chain couples TRBV6-5 to TRBJ1-5; 7 positions match TRBD1. The receptor's source is a man aged 50 to 60 who had recovered from COVID-19. Here the CDR3 reads CASRAGGNQPQHF. The CDR3 nucleotides read TGTGCCAGCAGAGCAGGGGGTAATCAGCCCCAGCATTTT.